This entry lists 17 T cell receptor beta chains sequenced from one sample in a study of blood T cell repertoires in COVID-19. Clones were sequenced by immunoSEQ multiplex PCR, and TCRdb holds only the in-frame ones, with some missing. The sample gives roughly 120,000 clones, around 78% of which show up once; 2% to 2.5% is in the top ten. Sequencing was performed on peripheral blood. These TCRs come from a man aged 25 to 45 with acute or convalescent COVID-19.

The V call is TRBV9, the J call TRBJ1-2; D unclear. The CDR3 sequence is 13 residues long. V lost 3 bases and J 9 bases, leaving 15 bases between the germline ends. From germline, CDR1 is SGDLS and CDR2 YYNGEE. The CDR3, as DNA: TGTGCCAGCAGCGCGGGTCTAAAGTATAGCTACACCTTC. This encodes CASSAGLKYSYTF.

The chain's CDR3 is CASSLVGRKHGNTIYF. The CDR3 nucleotides read TGCGCCAGCAGCTTGGTGGGCAGGAAACACGGAAACACCATATATTTT. The chain couples TRBV5-1 to TRBJ1-3, with unresolved D. CDR1 SGHRS and CDR2 YFSETQ come from the germline V gene. CDR3 length: 16 amino acids. V shed 0 bases and J shed 4 bases, with 14 bases lying between them.

This chain joins TRBV7-9 and TRBJ1-1, with D possibly matching TRBD1 (5 bases). Trimming pared 5 bases from V and 6 bases from J, leaving 13 bases between. The CDR3 spans 13 residues. Germline V CDR1 and CDR2: SEHNR, FQNEAQ (reference sequence). CDR3 residues: CASSLQGGAEAFF. The CDR3 DNA reads as TGTGCCAGCAGCCTTCAGGGTGGGGCTGAAGCTTTCTTT.

This clone was seen more than once but under ten times. The chain has TRBV21-1 and TRBJ2-7; the table assigns TRBD1, which was not confirmed against the DNA. TRBV21-1 is shown as a pseudogene. The CDR3 is 16 residues long. CDR3 nucleotide sequence: TGTGCCAGCAGCGAAACCCCCAGGACAGTCCCCTACGAGCAGTACGTC. This encodes CASSETPRTVPYEQYV.

This chain uses TRBV29-1 with TRBJ2-1, with 7 bases matching TRBD1. CDR3 size: 15 residues. Germline CDR1 SQVTM, CDR2 ANQGSEA. Trimming at V came to 3 bases and at J to 2 bases, leaving 7 bases not matched to a gene. The CDR3 spells CSVDIRDSAYNEQFF. CDR3 DNA sequence: TGCAGCGTTGATATCCGGGACAGCGCCTACAATGAGCAGTTCTTC.

This chain joins TRBV9 and TRBJ1-6, with D possibly matching TRBD1 (6 bases). Between the trimmed V and J ends, which lost 0 bases and 0 bases, there was a span of 13 bases. The CDR3 is 18 residues long. CDR1 is SGDLS and CDR2 is YYNGEE in the germline V gene. The CDR3: CASSVEGRGSSYNSPLHF. The CDR3 nucleotides are TGTGCCAGCAGCGTAGAGGGCAGGGGCAGCTCCTATAATTCACCCCTCCACTTT.

The chain joins TRBV3-1 (or the pseudogene TRBV3-2) to TRBJ1-4, with a tentative D call TRBD1 (6 bases). Trimming pared 3 bases from V and 5 bases from J, leaving 13 bases between. Germline V gene lookup returns CDR1 LGHDT and CDR2 YNNKEL (reference sequence). The CDR3 runs 15 residues. CDR3: CASSHIRTGNEKLFF. The CDR3, as DNA: TGTGCCAGCAGCCACATCCGAACAGGGAATGAAAAACTGTTTTTT.

The genes are TRBV12-3 or TRBV12-4 and TRBJ1-4; a weak D match, TRBD1 (5 bases). This CDR3 spans 13 amino acids. Trimming cost V 2 bases and J 7 bases, with 8 bases left between them. CDR3 sequence: CASSLTRAEKLFF. The CDR3 DNA sequence: TGTGCCAGCAGTTTAACCAGGGCTGAAAAACTGTTTTTT.

There are a few counts of this clone. The CDR3 DNA sequence: TGCGCCAGCAGCCAAGGAACTAGCGGGGGATACGAGCAGTACTTC. It yields the protein CASSQGTSGGYEQYF. The genes are TRBV4-3 and TRBJ2-7; TRBD2 aligns across 11 bases. This CDR3 comprises 15 residues. V shed 1 base, J shed 4 bases, and the junction held 3 bases outside the gene matches. Germline values: CDR1 LGHNA, CDR2 YSLEER.

The rearrangement uses TRBV30 and TRBJ2-1; 10 bases line up with TRBD2. V shed 5 bases and J 11 bases; nucleotides not matched to a gene: 6. The CDR3 is 12 amino acids. Germline CDR1 and CDR2: GTSNPN and SVGIG (reference sequence). CDR3 in DNA: TGTGCCTGGGGACTAGCGGCCCCCCAGCAGTTCTTC. Protein: CAWGLAAPQQFF.

The chain employs TRBV18 and TRBJ2-2; a weak D match, TRBD2 (5 bases). Between the trimmed V and J ends, which lost 2 bases and 5 bases, there was a span of 15 bases. Germline loops: CDR1 KGHSH, CDR2 LQKENI. The CDR3 runs to 16 residues. The CDR3 DNA follows: TGTGCCAGCTCACCATTTTCAGGTGGAGGAACCGGGGAGCTGTTTTTT. Protein: CASSPFSGGGTGELFF.

The genes are TRBV6-1 and TRBJ1-3; no clear D gene. Germline CDR1 reads MNHNS; CDR2 reads SASEGT. V dropped 2 bases and J dropped 2 bases, with 13 bases sitting between them. The CDR3 is 16 amino acids. The CDR3 protein is CASSEMEGTPGNTIYF. CDR3 in DNA: TGTGCCAGCAGTGAAATGGAGGGAACCCCTGGAAACACCATATATTTT.

This clone was detected only once. V gene TRBV12-3 or TRBV12-4 combines with J gene TRBJ1-5, with D possibly TRBD1 on 5 matching bases. The CDR3 has 13 residues. V dropped 3 bases and J dropped 7 bases, with 10 bases sitting between them. CDR3 bases: TGTGCCAGCAGTTTCGGGGGAGGCCAGCCCCAGCATTTT. This codes for CASSFGGGQPQHF.

The V call is TRBV10-3, the J call TRBJ1-5; the match to TRBD1 covers 9 bases. Germline V gives CDR1 ENHRY, CDR2 SYGVKD. The CDR3 loop spans 14 amino acids. Trimming at V came to 10 bases and at J to 6 bases, leaving 10 bases not matched to a gene. CDR3 sequence (DNA): TGTGCCACCACCGGGACAGGGATAGGTCAGCCCCAGCATTTT. Translated: CATTGTGIGQPQHF.

The chain employs TRBV30 and TRBJ1-5; D is perhaps TRBD1 (5 bases). Germline lookup yields CDR1 GTSNPN and CDR2 SVGIG (reference sequence). The germline V and J ends were trimmed by 1 base and 7 bases, with 14 bases remaining between them. The CDR3 length is 14 residues. This CDR3 reads CAWSASNRGQPQHF. The CDR3 bases are TGTGCCTGGAGTGCTTCAAATAGGGGCCAGCCCCAGCATTTT.

The rearrangement joins TRBV15 to TRBJ1-3, with 7 bases lining up with TRBD1. Germline V CDR1 and CDR2: LNHNV, YYDKDF (reference sequence). V lost 3 bases and J lost 1; bases outside the gene matches: 15. This CDR3 is 19 amino acids long. CDR3 in amino acids: CATSSSGTELIGSGNTIYF. For the CDR3, the DNA is TGTGCCACCAGCAGCTCCGGGACAGAGTTGATCGGATCTGGAAACACCATATATTTT. Full variable domain (rest looked up from reference TRBV15 and TRBJ1-3): DAMVIQNPRYQVTQFGKPVTLSCSQTLNHNVMYWYQQKSSQAPKLLFHYYDKDFNNEADTPDNFQSRRPNTSFCFLDIRSPGLGDTAMYLCATSSSGTELIGSGNTIYFGEGSWLTVV.

J is TRBJ1-4 and V is TRBV4-1; 11 bases are a match to TRBD1. Germline CDR1 MGHRA, CDR2 YSYEKL. The CDR3 runs 15 residues. V gave up 1 base and J gave up 8 bases; unmatched junction bases: 3. CDR3 nucleotides: TGCGCCAGCAGCCAAGCGGGACAGGGGGACGAAAAACTGTTTTTT. This translates into CASSQAGQGDEKLFF.